The entry below describes one TCR beta chain. Its target is not known. The CDR3 is 15 amino acids. The V end lost 5 bases, the J end lost 0 bases, and 11 bases lay between the germline ends. Germline CDR1 and CDR2: MNHNS and SASEGT. This sample is drawn from a study of radiotherapy plus CTLA-4 blockade in lung cancer. For the study at large: Objective response was observed in roughly a sixth of patients, and disease control in roughly 31%.

Assay: immunoSEQ multiplex PCR; the TCRdb copy retains only in-frame clones and omits some. The sample yields tens of thousands of clones, 60% to 80% seen once. The study, taken as a whole, reports: In blood, tumor-derived TCR clones expanded after radiotherapy plus ipilimumab.

The J gene is TRBJ2-1, the V gene TRBV6-1; D may be TRBD1 (6 bases). This material consisted of peripheral blood, taken from a patient treated with radiotherapy plus ipilimumab. The clonotype comes from a human donor with non-small cell lung cancer who had stable disease on radiotherapy plus ipilimumab. This CDR3 reads CASSTDRGSYNEQFF. CDR3 sequence (DNA): TGTGCCAGCAGTACGGACAGAGGCTCCTACAATGAGCAGTTCTTC.